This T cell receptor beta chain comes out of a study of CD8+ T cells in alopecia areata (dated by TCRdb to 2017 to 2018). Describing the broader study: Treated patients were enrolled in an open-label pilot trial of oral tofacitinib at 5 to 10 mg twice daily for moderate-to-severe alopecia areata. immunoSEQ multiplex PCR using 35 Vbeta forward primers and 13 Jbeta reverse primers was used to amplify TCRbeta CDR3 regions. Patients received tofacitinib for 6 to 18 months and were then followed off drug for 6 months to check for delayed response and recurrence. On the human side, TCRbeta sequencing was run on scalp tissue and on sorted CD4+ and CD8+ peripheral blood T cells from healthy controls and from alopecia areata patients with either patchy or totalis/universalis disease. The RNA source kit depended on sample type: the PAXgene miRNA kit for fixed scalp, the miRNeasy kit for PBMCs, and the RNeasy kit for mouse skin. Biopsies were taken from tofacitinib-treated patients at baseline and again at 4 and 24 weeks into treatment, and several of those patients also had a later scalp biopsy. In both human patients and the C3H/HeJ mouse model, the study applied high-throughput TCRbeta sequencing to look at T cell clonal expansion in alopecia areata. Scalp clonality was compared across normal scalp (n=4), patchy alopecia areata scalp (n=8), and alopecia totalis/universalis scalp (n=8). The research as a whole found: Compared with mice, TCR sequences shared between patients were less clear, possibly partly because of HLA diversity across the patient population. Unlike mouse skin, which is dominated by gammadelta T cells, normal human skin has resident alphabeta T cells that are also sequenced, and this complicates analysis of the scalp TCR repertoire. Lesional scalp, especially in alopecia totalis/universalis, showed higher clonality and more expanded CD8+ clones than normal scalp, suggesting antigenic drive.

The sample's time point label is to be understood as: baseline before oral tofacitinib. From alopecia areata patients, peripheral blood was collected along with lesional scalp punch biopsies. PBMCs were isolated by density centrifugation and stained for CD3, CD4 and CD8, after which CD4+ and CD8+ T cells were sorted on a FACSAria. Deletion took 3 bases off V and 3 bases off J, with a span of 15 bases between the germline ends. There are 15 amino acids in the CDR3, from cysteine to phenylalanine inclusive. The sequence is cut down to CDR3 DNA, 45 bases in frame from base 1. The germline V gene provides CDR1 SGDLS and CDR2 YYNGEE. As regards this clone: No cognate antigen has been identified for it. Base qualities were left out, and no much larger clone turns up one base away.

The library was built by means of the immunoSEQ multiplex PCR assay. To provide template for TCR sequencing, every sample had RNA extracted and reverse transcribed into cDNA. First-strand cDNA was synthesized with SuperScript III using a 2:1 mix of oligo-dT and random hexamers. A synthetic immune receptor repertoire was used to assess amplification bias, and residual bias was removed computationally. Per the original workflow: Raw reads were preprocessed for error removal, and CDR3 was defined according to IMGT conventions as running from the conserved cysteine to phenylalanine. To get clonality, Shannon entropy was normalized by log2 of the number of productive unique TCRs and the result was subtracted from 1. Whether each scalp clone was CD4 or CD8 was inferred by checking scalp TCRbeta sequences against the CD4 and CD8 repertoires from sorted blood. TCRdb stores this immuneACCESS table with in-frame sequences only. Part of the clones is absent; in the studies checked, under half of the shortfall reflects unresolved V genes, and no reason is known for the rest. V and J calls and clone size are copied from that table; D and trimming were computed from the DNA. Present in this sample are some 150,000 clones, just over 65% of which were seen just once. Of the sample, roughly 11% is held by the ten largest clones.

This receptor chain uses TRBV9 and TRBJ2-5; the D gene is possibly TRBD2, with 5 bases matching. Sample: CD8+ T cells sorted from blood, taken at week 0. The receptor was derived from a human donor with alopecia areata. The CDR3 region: CASSAEGRAKETQYF. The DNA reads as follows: TGTGCCAGCAGCGCAGAGGGTCGGGCAAAAGAGACCCAGTACTTC.